The clone carrying this TCR beta chain was seen ten or more times. Its target is unknown. Germline V lookup: CDR1 MGHDK, CDR2 SYGVNS. V was cut by 6 bases and J by 4 bases, with 7 bases left in between. The CDR3 runs 12 residues. The data belong to a study of T cell repertoires in cytomegalovirus infection. Study summary: Public TCR beta signatures provided an indication of both CMV infection and a matching HLA type.

Notes on the study in general: HLA-C-restricted, CMV-specific TCR beta clonotypes were dominant ex vivo.

Via MiXCR, TCRdb re-called the reads, giving one row per CDR3 protein. The table lists some 300,000 distinct CDR3 sequences, around 10% of them singletons. The sequence derives from a human donor in good health (CMV status not recorded). Some clones in this sample may be carry-over from other donors' samples. The sequenced material came from PBMCs. J is TRBJ1-5 and V is TRBV25-1; D unresolved. For the CDR3, the DNA is TGTGCCAGCAGGGGCGGGAATCAGCCCCAGCATTTT. It codes for CASRGGNQPQHF. The full variable domain, in which reference TRBV25-1 and TRBJ1-5 provide the parts outside the CDR3, is EADIYQTPRYLVIGTGKKITLECSQTMGHDKMYWYQQDPGMELHLIHYSYGVNSTEKGDLSSESTVSRIRTEHFPLTLESARPSHTSQYLCASRGGNQPQHFGDGTRLSIL.